This is a list of T cell receptor beta chains from one sample in a study of cytomegalovirus exposure and HLA in healthy donors. Sequencing was performed with immunoSEQ multiplex PCR; in TCRdb, only in-frame clones are kept and a portion is missing. The sample shows some 130,000 clones, roughly 70% of them seen only once. The source material was PBMCs. All receptors come from a human donor in good health. Each CDR3 is given with its conserved first and last residue. The D gene is left open where the match is weak. For some rows the clone size is stated as once, few or many, or as a class when expanded; others skip it.

>TRBV14|TRBJ1-2|.|.
CASSFGRTGYYGYTF
TGTGCCAGCAGCTTCGGACGGACGGGGTACTATGGCTACACCTTC
>TRBV6-5|TRBJ1-6|.|.
CASRRGRDSPLHF
TGTGCCAGCAGGAGGGGGAGGGATTCACCCCTCCACTTT
>TRBV18|TRBJ2-3|.|few
CASSPPGGHHTDTQYF
TGTGCCAGCTCACCACCGGGGGGGCACCACACAGATACGCAGTATTTT
>TRBV7-6|TRBJ1-1|.|few
CASSRTRGGNTEAFF
TGTGCCAGCAGCCGGACGCGAGGGGGGAACACTGAAGCTTTCTTT
>TRBV7-2|TRBJ2-5|.|.
CASSPTILDRETQYF
TGTGCCAGCAGCCCTACTATACTAGACCGGGAGACCCAGTACTTC
>TRBV5-4|TRBJ2-2|TRBD2|once
CASSLAGSGTLPRELFF
TGTGCCAGCAGCTTGGCCGGTAGCGGGACCCTTCCCCGGGAGCTGTTTTTT
>TRBV28|TRBJ1-2|.|few
CASAPGVGGYTF
TGTGCCAGCGCTCCAGGGGTAGGTGGCTACACCTTC
>TRBV28|TRBJ2-3|TRBD2|.
CASSSLTSGRATDTQYF
TGTGCCAGCAGTTCTTTGACTAGCGGGAGAGCTACAGATACGCAGTATTTT
>TRBV10-1|TRBJ2-7|.|.
CASIRLASSEQYF
TGCGCCAGCATTCGGCTAGCGAGCAGCGAGCAGTACTTC
>TRBV5-4|TRBJ2-2|.|.
CASSFGTNTGELFF
TGTGCCAGCAGCTTCGGTACGAACACCGGGGAGCTGTTTTTT
>TRBV27|TRBJ2-7|.|few
CASSLESGWGYEQYF
TGTGCCAGCAGTTTAGAGAGCGGGTGGGGCTACGAGCAGTACTTC
>TRBV18|TRBJ1-4|TRBD1|.
CASSDRGTNEKLFF
TGTGCCAGCTCAGACAGGGGAACTAATGAAAAACTGTTTTTT
>TRBV28|TRBJ2-1|.|once
CASSGRQGGDEQFF
TGTGCCAGCAGTGGGAGGCAGGGAGGCGATGAGCAGTTCTTC
>TRBV5-1|TRBJ2-1|TRBD1|.
CASSSTGTSYNEQFF
TGCGCCAGCAGCTCGACAGGGACATCCTACAATGAGCAGTTCTTC
>TRBV4-2|TRBJ2-7|TRBD1|few
CASSQEGQGAYEQYF
TGTGCCAGCAGCCAAGAGGGACAGGGGGCCTACGAGCAGTACTTC
>TRBV29-1|TRBJ1-2|TRBD1|.
CSVEGQGSLYGYTF
TGCAGCGTTGAAGGACAGGGATCCCTATATGGCTACACCTTC
>TRBV6-5|TRBJ2-2|TRBD2|.
CASSPSSGPTGELFF
TGTGCCAGCAGCCCTTCTAGCGGACCCACCGGGGAGCTGTTTTTT
>TRBV28|TRBJ2-7|.|.
CASTTGGGVQYF
TGTGCCAGCACCACCGGGGGTGGGGTGCAGTACTTC
>TRBV9|TRBJ1-3|.|.
CASSVAGLSGNTIYF
TGTGCCAGCAGCGTAGCTGGACTCTCTGGAAACACCATATATTTT
>TRBV20-1|TRBJ2-1|.|.
CSALKREQFF
TGCAGTGCACTCAAGAGGGAGCAGTTCTTC
>TRBV7-6|TRBJ1-2|.|.
CASSPTAGANYGYTF
TGTGCCAGCAGCCCCACCGCAGGCGCGAACTATGGCTACACCTTC
>TRBV6-1|TRBJ1-3|.|.
CASSEWSGVRGNTIYF
TGTGCCAGCAGTGAATGGTCGGGGGTGCGCGGAAACACCATATATTTT
>TRBV21-1|TRBJ2-3|.|.
CASSKERLAHDTQYF
TGTGCCAGCAGCAAAGAAAGACTAGCGCACGATACGCAGTATTTT
>TRBV11-2|TRBJ2-3|.|.
CASSLDSLAGTDTQYF
TGTGCCAGCAGCTTAGATAGTCTAGCAGGCACAGATACGCAGTATTTT
>TRBV11-3|TRBJ1-1|.|.
CASQFGTEAFF
TGTGCCAGCCAGTTTGGCACTGAAGCTTTCTTT
>TRBV5-1|TRBJ1-1|TRBD1|.
CASSQDRETEAFF
TGCGCCAGCAGTCAAGACAGGGAGACTGAAGCTTTCTTT
>TRBV7-9|TRBJ2-7|TRBD2|.
CASSFNLGTSGRAFHEQYF
TGTGCCAGCAGCTTCAATCTCGGGACTAGCGGGAGGGCCTTCCACGAGCAGTACTTC
>TRBV18|TRBJ1-5|.|once
CASSPLRSNQPQHF
TGTGCCAGCTCACCCTTGCGGAGCAATCAGCCCCAGCATTTT
>TRBV28|TRBJ2-3|.|.
CASSPPMHSDLAIGTQYF
TGTGCCAGCAGTCCCCCTATGCACAGTGATCTGGCCATCGGTACGCAGTATTTT
>TRBV7-2|TRBJ2-7|TRBD2|.
CASSPIAGGSSRGEQYF
TGTGCCAGCAGCCCCATAGCGGGAGGATCCTCTCGAGGGGAGCAGTACTTC
>TRBV18|TRBJ1-5|.|.
CASSPPGQGVSNQPQHF
TGTGCCAGCTCACCACCGGGCCAGGGTGTTAGCAATCAGCCCCAGCATTTT
>TRBV18|TRBJ2-7|.|.
CASSPPEKSTRQYF
TGTGCCAGCTCACCACCTGAGAAGAGTACGAGGCAGTACTTC
>TRBV11-3|TRBJ2-2|TRBD2|.
CASTLLGLADTGELFF
TGTGCCAGCACCTTGCTGGGACTAGCGGACACCGGGGAGCTGTTTTTT
>TRBV9|TRBJ2-2|TRBD2|.
CASSVEGLAGGPTGELFF
TGTGCCAGCAGCGTAGAGGGTCTAGCGGGAGGCCCGACCGGGGAGCTGTTTTTT
>TRBV5-1|TRBJ2-3|.|.
CASSFSGHSTDTQYF
TGCGCCAGCAGCTTTAGCGGCCATAGCACAGATACGCAGTATTTT
>TRBV7-2|TRBJ2-1|.|.
CASSLGAGAGNEQFF
TGTGCCAGCAGCTTAGGGGCAGGGGCTGGCAATGAGCAGTTCTTC
>TRBV4-1|TRBJ2-3|TRBD2|.
CASSQEIPGGRVTDTQYF
TGCGCCAGCAGCCAAGAGATCCCGGGAGGGCGGGTGACAGATACGCAGTATTTT
>TRBV19|TRBJ1-4|.|few
CASSHTATNEKLFF
TGTGCCAGTAGTCACACCGCAACTAATGAAAAACTGTTTTTT
>TRBV27|TRBJ1-6|.|.
CASRDVSGKSPLHF
TGTGCCAGCAGAGACGTGTCAGGGAAATCACCCCTCCACTTT
>TRBV2|TRBJ2-2|.|.
CASSSLGTGELFF
TGTGCCAGCTCATCTCTCGGCACCGGGGAGCTGTTTTTT
>TRBV28|TRBJ2-7|TRBD1|.
CASNSGTGVEQYF
TGTGCCAGCAACAGTGGGACAGGGGTCGAGCAGTACTTC
>TRBV7-9|TRBJ1-1|.|few
CASSLGAGMNTEAFF
TGTGCCAGCAGCTTAGGGGCGGGTATGAACACTGAAGCTTTCTTT
>TRBV19|TRBJ2-7|TRBD1|.
CASRNNRADRGYEQYF
TGTGCCAGTAGAAATAACCGTGCCGACAGGGGTTACGAGCAGTACTTC
>TRBV28|TRBJ2-7|.|.
CASSPLLEQYF
TGTGCCAGCAGTCCCCTTTTGGAGCAGTACTTC
>TRBV7-3|TRBJ2-3|TRBD2|.
CASSPAGGSADTQYF
TGTGCCAGCAGCCCAGCGGGAGGATCCGCAGATACGCAGTATTTT
>TRBV7-8|TRBJ1-5|.|.
CASSLMSTSNQPQHF
TGTGCCAGCAGCTTAATGAGTACTTCGAATCAGCCCCAGCATTTT